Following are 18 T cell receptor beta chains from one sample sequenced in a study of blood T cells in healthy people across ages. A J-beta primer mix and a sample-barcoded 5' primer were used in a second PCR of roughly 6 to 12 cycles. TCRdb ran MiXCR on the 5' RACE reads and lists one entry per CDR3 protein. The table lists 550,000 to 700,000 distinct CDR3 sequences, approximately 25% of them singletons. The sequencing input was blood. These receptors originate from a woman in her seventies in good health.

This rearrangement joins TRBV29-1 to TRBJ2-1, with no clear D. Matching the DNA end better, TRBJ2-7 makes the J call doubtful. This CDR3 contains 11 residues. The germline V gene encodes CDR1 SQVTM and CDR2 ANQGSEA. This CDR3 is CSVGEVYEQYF. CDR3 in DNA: TGCAGCGTTGGCGAGGTCTACGAGCAGTACTTC.

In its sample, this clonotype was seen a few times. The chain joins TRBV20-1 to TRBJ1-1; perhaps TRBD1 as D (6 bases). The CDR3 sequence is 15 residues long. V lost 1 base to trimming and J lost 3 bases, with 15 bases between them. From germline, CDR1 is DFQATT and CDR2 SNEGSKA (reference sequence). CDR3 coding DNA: TGCAGTGCTAGAGTGGGGGGGGCGGGTGACACTGAAGCTTTCTTT. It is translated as CSARVGGAGDTEAFF.

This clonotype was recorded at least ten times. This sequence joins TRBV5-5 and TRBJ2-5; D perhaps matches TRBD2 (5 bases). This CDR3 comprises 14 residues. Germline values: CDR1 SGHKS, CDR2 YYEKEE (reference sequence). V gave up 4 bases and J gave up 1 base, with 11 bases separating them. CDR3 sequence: CASSPGVLQETQYF. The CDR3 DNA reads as TGTGCCAGCAGCCCCGGGGTCCTCCAAGAGACCCAGTACTTC.

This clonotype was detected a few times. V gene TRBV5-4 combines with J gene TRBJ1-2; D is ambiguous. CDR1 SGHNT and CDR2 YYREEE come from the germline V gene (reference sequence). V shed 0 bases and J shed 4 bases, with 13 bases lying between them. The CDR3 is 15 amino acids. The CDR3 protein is CASSLDPEKTYGYTF. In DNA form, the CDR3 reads TGTGCCAGCAGCTTGGATCCAGAAAAGACCTATGGCTACACCTTC.

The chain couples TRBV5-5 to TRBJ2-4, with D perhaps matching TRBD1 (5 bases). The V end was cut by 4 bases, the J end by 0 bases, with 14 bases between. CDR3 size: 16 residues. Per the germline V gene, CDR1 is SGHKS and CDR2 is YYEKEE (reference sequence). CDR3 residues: CASSVTGILAKNIQYF. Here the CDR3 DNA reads TGTGCCAGCAGCGTTACAGGTATACTAGCCAAAAACATTCAGTACTTC.

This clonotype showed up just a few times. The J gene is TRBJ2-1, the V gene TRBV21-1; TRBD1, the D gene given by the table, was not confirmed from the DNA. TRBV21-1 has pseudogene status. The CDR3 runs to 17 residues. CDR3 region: CASSPRDRPCPLNEQFF. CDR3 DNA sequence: TGTGCCAGCAGCCCCCGGGACCGCCCCTGCCCCCTCAATGAGCAGTTCTTC.

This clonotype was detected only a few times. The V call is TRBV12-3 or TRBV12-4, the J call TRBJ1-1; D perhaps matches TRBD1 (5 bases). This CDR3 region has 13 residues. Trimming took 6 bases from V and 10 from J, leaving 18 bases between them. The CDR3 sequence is CASSQSGARVAFF. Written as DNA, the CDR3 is TGTGCCAGCAGCCAATCCGGGGCAAGGGTAGCTTTCTTT.

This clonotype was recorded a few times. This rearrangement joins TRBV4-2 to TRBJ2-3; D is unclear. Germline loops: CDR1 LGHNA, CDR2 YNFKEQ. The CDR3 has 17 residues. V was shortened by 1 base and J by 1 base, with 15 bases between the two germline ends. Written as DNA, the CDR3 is TGTGCCAGCAGCCAAGTCAAAAGGCTGGTTTGCACAGATACGCAGTATTTT. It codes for CASSQVKRLVCTDTQYF.

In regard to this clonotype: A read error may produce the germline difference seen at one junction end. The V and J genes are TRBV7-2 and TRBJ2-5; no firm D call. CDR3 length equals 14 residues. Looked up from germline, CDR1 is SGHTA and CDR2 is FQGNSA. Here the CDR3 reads CASSFSGRYNEQFF. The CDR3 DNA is TGTGCCAGCAGCTTTAGTGGTAGGTACAATGAGCAGTTCTTT. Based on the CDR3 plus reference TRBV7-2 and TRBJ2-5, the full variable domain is GAGVSQSPSNKVTEKGKDVELRCDPISGHTALYWYRQSLGQGLEFLIYFQGNSAPDKSGLPSDRFSAERTGGSVSTLTIQRTQQEDSAVYLCASSFSGRYNEQFFGPGTRLLVL.

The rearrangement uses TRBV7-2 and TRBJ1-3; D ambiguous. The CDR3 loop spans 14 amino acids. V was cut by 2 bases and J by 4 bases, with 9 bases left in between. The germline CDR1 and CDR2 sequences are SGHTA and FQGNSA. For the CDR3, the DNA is TGTGCCAGCAGCTTAACGCAGGTCGGAAACACCATATATTTT. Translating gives CASSLTQVGNTIYF.

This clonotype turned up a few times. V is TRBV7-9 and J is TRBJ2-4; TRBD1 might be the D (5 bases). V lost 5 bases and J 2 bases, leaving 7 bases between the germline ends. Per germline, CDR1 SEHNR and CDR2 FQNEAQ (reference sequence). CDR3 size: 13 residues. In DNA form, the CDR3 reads TGTGCCAGCAGCGGGGCCCCCAAAAACATTCAGTACTTC. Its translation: CASSGAPKNIQYF.

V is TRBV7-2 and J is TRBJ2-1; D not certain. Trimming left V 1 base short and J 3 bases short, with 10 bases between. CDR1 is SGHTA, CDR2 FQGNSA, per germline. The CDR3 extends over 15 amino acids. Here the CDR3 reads CASSLGPNDYNEQFF. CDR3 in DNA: TGTGCCAGCAGCTTAGGCCCGAACGACTACAATGAGCAGTTCTTC. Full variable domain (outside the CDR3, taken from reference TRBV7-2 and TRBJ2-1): GAGVSQSPSNKVTEKGKDVELRCDPISGHTALYWYRQSLGQGLEFLIYFQGNSAPDKSGLPSDRFSAERTGGSVSTLTIQRTQQEDSAVYLCASSLGPNDYNEQFFGPGTRLTVL.

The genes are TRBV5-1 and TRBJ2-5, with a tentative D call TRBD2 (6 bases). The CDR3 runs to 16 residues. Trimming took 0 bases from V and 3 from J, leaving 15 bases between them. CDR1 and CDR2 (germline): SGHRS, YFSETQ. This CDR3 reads CASSLAIGGVEETQYF. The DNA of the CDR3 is TGCGCCAGCAGCTTGGCCATCGGCGGGGTTGAAGAGACCCAGTACTTC. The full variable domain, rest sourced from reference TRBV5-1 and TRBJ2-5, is KAGVTQTPRYLIKTRGQQVTLSCSPISGHRSVSWYQQTPGQGLQFLFEYFSETQRNKGNFPGRFSGRQFSNSRSEMNVSTLELGDSALYLCASSLAIGGVEETQYFGPGTRLLVL.

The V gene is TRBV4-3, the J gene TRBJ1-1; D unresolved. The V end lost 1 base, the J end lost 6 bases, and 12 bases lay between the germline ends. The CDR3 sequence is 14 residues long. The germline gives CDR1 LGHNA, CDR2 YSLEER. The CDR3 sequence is CASSQGGTAAEAFF. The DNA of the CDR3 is TGCGCCAGCAGCCAAGGTGGAACGGCCGCTGAAGCTTTCTTT.

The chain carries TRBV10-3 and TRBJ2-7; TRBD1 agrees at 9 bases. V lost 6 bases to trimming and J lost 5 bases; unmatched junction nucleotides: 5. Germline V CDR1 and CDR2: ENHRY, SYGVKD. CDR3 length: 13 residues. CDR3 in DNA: TGTGCCATCAGCCCCCGGACAGGGGACGAGCAGTACTTC. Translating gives CAISPRTGDEQYF.

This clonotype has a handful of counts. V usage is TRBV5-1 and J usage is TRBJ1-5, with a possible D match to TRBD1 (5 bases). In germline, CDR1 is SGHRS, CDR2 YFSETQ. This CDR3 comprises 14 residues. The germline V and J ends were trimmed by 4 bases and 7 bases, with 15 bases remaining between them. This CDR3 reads CASSPGEGNQPQHF. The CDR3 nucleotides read TGCGCCAGCAGCCCCGGGGAGGGGAACCAGCCCCAGCATTTT.

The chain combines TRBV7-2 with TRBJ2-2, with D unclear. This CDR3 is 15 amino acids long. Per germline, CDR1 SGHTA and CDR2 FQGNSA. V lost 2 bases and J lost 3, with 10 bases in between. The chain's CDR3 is CASSLSGLYTGELFF. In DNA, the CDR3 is TGTGCCAGCAGCTTATCCGGGCTCTACACCGGGGAGCTGTTTTTT.

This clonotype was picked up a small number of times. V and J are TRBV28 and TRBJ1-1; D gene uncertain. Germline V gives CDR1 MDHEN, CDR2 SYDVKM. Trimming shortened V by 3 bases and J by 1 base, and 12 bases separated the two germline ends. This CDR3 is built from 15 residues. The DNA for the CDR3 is TGTGCCAGCAGTTTTAGCGTCTACGGGAACACTGAAGCTTTCTTT. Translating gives CASSFSVYGNTEAFF.